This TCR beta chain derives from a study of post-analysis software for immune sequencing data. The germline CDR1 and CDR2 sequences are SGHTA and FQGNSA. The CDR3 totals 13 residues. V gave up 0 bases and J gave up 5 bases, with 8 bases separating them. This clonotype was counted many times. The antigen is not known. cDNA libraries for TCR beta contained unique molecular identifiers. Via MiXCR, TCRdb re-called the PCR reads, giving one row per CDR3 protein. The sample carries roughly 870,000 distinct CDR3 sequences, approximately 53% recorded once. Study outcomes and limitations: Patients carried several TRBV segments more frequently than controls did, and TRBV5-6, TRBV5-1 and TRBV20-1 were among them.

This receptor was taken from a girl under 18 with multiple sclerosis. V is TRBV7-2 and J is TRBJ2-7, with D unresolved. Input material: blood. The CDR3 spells CASSLAIGDEQYF. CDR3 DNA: TGTGCCAGCAGCTTAGCGATTGGCGACGAGCAGTACTTC.